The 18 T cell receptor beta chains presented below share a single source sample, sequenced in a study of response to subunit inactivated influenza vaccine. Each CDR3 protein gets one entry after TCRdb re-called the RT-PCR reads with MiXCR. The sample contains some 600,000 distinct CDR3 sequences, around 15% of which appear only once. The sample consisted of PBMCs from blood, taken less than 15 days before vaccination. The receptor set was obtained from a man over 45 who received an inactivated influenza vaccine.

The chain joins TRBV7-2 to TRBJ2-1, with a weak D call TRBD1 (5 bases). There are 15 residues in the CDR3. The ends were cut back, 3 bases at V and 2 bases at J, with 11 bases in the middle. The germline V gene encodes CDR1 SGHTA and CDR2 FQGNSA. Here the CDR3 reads CASSLQGPTYNEQFF. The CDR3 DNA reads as TGTGCCAGCAGCTTGCAGGGTCCCACCTACAATGAGCAGTTCTTC.

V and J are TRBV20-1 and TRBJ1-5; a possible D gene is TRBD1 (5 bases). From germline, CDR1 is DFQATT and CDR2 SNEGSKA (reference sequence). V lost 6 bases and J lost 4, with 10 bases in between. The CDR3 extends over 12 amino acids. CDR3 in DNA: TGCAGTGCCTTAAGGGGTAATCAGCCCCAGCATTTT. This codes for CSALRGNQPQHF.

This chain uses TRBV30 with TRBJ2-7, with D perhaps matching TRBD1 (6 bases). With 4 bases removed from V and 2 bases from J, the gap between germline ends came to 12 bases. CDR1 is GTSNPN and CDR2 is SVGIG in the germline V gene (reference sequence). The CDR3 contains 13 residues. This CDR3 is CAWNSGQTYEQYF. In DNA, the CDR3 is TGTGCCTGGAATTCTGGACAGACCTACGAGCAGTACTTC.

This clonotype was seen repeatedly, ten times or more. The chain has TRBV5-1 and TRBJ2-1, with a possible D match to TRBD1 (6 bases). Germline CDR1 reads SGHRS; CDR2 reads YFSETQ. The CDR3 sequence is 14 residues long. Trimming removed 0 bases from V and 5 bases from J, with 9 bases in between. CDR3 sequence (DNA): TGCGCCAGCAGCTTGGCCACAGGGAACAATGAGCAGTTCTTC. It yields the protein CASSLATGNNEQFF.

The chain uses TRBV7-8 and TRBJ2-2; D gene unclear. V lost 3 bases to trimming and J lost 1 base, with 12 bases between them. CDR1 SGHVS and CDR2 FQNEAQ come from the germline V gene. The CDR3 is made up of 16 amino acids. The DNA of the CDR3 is TGTGCCAGCAGCTTTACATTTCTCGGGAACACCGGGGAGCTGTTTTTT. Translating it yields CASSFTFLGNTGELFF.

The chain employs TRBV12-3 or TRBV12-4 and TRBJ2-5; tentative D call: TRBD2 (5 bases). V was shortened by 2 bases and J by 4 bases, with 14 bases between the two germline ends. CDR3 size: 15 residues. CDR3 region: CASSLTGLGGETQYF. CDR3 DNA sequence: TGTGCCAGCAGTTTAACCGGCCTAGGAGGAGAGACCCAGTACTTC.

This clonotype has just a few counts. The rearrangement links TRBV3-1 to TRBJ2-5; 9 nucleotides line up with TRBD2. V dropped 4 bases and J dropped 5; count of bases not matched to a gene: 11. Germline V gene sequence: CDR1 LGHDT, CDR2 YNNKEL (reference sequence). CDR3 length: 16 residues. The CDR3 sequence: CASSPAGGSWGETQYF. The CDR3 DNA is TGTGCCAGCAGCCCAGCGGGGGGCTCCTGGGGGGAGACCCAGTACTTC.

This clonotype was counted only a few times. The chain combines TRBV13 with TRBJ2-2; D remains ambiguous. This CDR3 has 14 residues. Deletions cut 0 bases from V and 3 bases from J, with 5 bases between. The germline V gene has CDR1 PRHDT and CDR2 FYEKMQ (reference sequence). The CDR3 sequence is CASSLGRHTGELFF. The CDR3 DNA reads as TGTGCCAGCAGCTTAGGAAGGCACACCGGGGAGCTGTTTTTT.

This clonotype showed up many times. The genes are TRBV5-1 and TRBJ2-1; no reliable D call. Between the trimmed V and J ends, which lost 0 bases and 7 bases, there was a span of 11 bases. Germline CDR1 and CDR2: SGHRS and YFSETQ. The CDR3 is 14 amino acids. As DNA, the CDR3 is TGCGCCAGCAGCTTGGGTCAGGAGATAAATGAGCAGTTCTTC. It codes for CASSLGQEINEQFF.

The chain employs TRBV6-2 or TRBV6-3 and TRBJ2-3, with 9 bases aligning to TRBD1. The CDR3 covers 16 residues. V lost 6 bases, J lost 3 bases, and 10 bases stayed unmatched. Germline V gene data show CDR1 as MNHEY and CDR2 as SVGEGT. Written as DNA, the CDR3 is TGTGCCAGCAGCATACGCCCCGGGACAGGGACAGATACGCAGTATTTT. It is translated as CASSIRPGTGTDTQYF.

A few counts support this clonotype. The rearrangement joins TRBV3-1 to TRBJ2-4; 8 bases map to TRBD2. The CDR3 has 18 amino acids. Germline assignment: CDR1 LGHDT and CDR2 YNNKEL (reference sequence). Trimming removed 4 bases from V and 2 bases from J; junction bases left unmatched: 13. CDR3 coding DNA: TGTGCCAGCAGCCCCATCCTGGGGGCGGGAGGATCCAAAAACATTCAGTACTTC. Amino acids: CASSPILGAGGSKNIQYF.

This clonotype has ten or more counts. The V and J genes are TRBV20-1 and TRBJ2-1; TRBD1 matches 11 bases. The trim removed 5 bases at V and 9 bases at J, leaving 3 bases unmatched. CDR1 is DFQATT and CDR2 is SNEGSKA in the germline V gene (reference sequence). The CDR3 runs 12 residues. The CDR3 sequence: CSARTGGSEQFF. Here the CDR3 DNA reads TGCAGTGCTCGGACAGGGGGCTCTGAGCAGTTCTTC.

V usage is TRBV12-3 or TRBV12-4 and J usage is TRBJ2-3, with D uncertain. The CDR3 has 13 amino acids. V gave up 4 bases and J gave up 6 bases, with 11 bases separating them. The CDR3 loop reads CASSSFVGDTQYF. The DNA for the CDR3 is TGTGCCAGCAGTTCCTTCGTTGGCGATACGCAGTATTTT.

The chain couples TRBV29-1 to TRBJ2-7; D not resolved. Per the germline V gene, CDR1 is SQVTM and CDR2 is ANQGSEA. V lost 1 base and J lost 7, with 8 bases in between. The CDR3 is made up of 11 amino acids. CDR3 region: CSVEGGREQYF. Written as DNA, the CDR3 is TGCAGCGTTGAAGGAGGTCGGGAGCAGTACTTC.

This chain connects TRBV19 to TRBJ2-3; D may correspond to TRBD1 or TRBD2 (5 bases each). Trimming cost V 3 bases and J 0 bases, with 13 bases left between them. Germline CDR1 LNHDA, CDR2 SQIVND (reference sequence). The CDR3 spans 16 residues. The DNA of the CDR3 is TGTGCCAGTAGTATTGACGGGGCGAAAAGCACAGATACGCAGTATTTT. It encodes CASSIDGAKSTDTQYF.

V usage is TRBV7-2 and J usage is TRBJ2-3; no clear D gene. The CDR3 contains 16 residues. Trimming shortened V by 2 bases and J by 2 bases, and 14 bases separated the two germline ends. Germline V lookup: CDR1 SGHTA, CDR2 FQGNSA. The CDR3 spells CASSLRSAATTDTQYF. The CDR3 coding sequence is TGTGCCAGCAGCTTAAGATCCGCAGCAACCACAGATACGCAGTATTTT.

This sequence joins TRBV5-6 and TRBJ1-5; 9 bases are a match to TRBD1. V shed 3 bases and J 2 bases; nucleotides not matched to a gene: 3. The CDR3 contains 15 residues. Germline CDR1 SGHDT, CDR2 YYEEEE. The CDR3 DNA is TGTGCCAGCAGCTCGACAGGGGGTCGCAATCAGCCCCAGCATTTT. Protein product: CASSSTGGRNQPQHF. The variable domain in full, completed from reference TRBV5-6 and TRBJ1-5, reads DAGVTQSPTHLIKTRGQQVTLRCSPKSGHDTVSWYQQALGQGPQFIFQYYEEEERQRGNFPDRFSGHQFPNYSSELNVNALLLGDSALYLCASSSTGGRNQPQHFGDGTRLSIL.

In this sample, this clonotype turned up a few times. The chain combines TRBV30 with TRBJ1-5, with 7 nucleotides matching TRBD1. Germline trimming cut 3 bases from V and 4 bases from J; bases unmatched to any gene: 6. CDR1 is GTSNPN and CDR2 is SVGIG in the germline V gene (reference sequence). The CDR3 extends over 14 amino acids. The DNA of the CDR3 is TGTGCCTGGAGCGCAGGACAGGTAAATCAGCCCCAGCATTTT. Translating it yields CAWSAGQVNQPQHF.